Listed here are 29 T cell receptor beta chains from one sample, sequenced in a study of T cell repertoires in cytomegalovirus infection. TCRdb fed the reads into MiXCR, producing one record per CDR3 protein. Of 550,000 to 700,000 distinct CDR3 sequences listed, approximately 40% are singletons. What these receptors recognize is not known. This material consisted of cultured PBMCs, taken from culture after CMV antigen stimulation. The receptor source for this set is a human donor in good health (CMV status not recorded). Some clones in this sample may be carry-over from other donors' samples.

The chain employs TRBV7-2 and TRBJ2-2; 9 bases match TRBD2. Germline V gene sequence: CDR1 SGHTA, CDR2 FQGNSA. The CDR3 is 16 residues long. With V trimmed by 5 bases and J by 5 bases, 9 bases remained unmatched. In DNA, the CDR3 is TGTGCCAGCAGCGTCTTAGCGGGAGCGGAAACCGGGGAGCTGTTTTTT. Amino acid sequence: CASSVLAGAETGELFF.

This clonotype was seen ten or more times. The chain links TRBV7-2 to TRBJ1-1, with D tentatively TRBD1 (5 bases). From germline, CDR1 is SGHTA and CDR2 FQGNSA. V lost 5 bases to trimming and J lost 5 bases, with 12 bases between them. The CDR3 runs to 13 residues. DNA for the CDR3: TGTGCCAGCAGCGCTAGGGGTTGGACTGAAGCTTTCTTT. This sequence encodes CASSARGWTEAFF.

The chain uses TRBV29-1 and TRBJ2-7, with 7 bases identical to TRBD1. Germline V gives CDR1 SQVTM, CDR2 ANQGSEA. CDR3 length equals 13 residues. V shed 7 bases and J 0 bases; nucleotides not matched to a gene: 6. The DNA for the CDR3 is TGCAGCGCCGTGGGACAGAGCTCCTACGAGCAGTACTTC. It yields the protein CSAVGQSSYEQYF.

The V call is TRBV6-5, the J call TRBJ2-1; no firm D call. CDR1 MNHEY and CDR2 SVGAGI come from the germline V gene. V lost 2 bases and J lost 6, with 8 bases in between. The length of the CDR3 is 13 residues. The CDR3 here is CASSYRHGNEQFF. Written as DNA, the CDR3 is TGTGCCAGCAGTTACAGGCACGGCAATGAGCAGTTCTTC.

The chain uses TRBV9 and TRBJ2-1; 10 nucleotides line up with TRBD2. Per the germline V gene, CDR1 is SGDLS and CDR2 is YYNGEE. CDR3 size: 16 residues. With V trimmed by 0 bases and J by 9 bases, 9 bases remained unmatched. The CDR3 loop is CASSVVSTSGMSEQFF. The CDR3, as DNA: TGTGCCAGCAGCGTAGTGTCTACTAGCGGGATGAGTGAGCAGTTCTTC.

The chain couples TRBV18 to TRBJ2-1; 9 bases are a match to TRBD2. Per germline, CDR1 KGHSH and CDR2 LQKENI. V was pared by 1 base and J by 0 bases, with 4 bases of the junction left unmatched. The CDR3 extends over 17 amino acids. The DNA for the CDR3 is TGTGCCAGCTCACCACGGGCTAGCGGGACCTCCTACAATGAGCAGTTCTTC. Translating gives CASSPRASGTSYNEQFF.

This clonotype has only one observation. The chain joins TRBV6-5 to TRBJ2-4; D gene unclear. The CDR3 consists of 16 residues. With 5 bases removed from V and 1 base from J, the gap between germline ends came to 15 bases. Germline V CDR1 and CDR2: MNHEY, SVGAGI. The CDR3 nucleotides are TGTGCCAGCAGTCCCCGGCGGTCACAGGCCAAAAACATTCAGTACTTC. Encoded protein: CASSPRRSQAKNIQYF.

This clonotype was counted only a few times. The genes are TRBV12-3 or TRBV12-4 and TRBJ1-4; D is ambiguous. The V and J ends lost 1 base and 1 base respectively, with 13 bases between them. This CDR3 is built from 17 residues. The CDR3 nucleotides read TGTGCCAGCAGTTTAGGGGGAGGGTTTGGAACTAATGAAAAACTGTTTTTT. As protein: CASSLGGGFGTNEKLFF.

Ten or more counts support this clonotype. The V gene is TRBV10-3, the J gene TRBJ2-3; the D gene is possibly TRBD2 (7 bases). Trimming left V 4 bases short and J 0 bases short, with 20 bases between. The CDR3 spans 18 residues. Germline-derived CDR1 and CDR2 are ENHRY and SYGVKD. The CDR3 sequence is CAISGPYGSGTSTDTQYF. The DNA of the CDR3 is TGTGCCATCAGTGGCCCCTACGGGAGCGGGACAAGCACAGATACGCAGTATTTT.

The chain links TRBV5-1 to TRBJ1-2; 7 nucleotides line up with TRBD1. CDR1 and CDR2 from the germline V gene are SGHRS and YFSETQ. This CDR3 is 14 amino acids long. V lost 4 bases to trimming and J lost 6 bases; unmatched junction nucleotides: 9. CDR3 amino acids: CASSPGQVLDGYTF. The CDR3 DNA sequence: TGCGCCAGCAGCCCCGGACAGGTTCTTGATGGCTACACCTTC.

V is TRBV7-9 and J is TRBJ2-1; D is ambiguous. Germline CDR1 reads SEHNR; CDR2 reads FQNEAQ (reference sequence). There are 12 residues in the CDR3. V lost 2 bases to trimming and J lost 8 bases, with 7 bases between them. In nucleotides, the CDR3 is TGTGCCAGCAGCTTATTGGTCGATGAGCAGTTCTTC. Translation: CASSLLVDEQFF.

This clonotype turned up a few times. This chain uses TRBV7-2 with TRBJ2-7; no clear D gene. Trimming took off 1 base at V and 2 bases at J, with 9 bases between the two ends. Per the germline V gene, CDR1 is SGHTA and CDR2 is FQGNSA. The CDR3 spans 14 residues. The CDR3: CASSLERETYEQYF. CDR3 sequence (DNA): TGTGCCAGCAGCTTAGAGCGTGAAACCTACGAGCAGTACTTC.

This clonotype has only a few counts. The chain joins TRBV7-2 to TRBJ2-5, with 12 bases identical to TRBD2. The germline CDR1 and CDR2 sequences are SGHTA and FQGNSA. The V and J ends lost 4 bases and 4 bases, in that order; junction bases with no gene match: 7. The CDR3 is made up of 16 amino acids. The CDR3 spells CASSSQPGLAGETQYF. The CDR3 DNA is TGTGCCAGCAGCTCTCAACCGGGACTAGCGGGAGAGACCCAGTACTTC.

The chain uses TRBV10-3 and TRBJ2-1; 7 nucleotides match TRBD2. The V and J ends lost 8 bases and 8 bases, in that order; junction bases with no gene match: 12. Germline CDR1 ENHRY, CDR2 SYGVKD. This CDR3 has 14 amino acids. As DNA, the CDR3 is TGTGCCATCGGGGGGGGGACCCGAGTCGATGAGCAGTTCTTC. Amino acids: CAIGGGTRVDEQFF.

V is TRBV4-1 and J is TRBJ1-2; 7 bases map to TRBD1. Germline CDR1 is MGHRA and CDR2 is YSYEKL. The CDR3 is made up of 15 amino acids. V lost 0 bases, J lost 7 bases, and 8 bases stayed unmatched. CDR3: CASSQEFRGVGGYTF. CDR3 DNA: TGCGCCAGCAGCCAAGAGTTCAGGGGGGTTGGTGGCTACACCTTC.

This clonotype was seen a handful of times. For the CDR3, the DNA is TGTGCCAGCAGCTTAACGAGGTCGAGACGGTACGCAGATACGCAGTATTTT. The encoded protein is CASSLTRSRRYADTQYF. The rearrangement uses TRBV7-2 and TRBJ2-3; D is uncertain. With 2 bases removed from V and 4 bases from J, the gap between germline ends came to 19 bases. Germline values: CDR1 SGHTA, CDR2 FQGNSA. This CDR3 comprises 17 residues.

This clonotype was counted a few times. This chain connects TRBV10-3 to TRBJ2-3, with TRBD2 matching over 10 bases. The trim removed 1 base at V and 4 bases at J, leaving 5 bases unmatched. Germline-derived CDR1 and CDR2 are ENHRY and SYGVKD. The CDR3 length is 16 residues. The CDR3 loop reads CAISELLAGQADTQYF. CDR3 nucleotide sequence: TGTGCCATCAGTGAGTTACTAGCGGGACAGGCAGATACGCAGTATTTT.

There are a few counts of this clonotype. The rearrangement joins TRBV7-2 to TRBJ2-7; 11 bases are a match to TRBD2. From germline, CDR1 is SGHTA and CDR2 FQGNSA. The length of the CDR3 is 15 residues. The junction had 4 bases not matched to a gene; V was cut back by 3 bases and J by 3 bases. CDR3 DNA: TGTGCCAGCAGCTTTCTAGCGGGGGGCCTCTACGAGCAGTACTTC. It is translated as CASSFLAGGLYEQYF.

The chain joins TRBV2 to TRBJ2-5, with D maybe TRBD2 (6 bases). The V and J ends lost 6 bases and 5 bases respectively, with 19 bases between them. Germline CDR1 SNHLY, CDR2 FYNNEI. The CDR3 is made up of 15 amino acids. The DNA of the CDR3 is TGTGCCAGCAGGGGACTGCGCGGTTCACTGGAGACCCAGTACTTC. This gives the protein CASRGLRGSLETQYF. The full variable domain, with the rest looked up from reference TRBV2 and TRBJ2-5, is EPEVTQTPSHQVTQMGQEVILRCVPISNHLYFYWYRQILGQKVEFLVSFYNNEISEKSEIFDDQFSVERPDGSNFTLKIRSTKLEDSAMYFCASRGLRGSLETQYFGPGTRLLVL.

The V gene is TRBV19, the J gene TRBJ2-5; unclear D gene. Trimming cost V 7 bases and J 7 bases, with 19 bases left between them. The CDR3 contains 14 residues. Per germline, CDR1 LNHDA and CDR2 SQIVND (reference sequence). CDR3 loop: CASTMGAPGSTQYF. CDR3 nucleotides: TGTGCCAGTACAATGGGTGCTCCGGGCTCGACCCAGTACTTC.

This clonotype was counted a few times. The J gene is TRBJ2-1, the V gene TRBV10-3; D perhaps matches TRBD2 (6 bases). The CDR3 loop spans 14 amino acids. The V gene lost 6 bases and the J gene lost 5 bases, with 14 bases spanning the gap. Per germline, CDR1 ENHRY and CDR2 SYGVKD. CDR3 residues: CAIRDPAGHNEQFF. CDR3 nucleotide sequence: TGTGCCATCAGGGACCCAGCGGGCCACAATGAGCAGTTCTTC.

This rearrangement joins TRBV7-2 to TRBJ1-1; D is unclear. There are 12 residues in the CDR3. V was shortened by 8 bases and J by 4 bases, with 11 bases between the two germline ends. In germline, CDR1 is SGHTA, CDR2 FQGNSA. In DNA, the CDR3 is TGTGCCAGCGGCCAGAGATCCACTGAAGCTTTCTTT. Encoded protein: CASGQRSTEAFF.

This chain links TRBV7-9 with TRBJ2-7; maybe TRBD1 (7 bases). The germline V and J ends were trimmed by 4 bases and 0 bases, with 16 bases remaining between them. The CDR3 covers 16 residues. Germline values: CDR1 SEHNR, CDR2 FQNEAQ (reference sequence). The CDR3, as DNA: TGTGCCAGCAGCTCCTCGACAGGGAGGAGCTCCTACGAGCAGTACTTC. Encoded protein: CASSSSTGRSSYEQYF.

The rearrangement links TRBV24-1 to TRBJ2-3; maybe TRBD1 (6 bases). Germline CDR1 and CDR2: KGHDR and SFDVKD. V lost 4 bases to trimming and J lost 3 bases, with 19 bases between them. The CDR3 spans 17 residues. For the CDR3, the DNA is TGTGCCACCAGTGACCCACAGGGCGAGATAACTACAGATACGCAGTATTTT. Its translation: CATSDPQGEITTDTQYF.

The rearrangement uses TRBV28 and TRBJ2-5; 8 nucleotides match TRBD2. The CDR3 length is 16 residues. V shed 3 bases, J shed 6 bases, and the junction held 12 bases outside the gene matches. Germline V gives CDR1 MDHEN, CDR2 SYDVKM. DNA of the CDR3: TGTGCCAGCAGTTTGGTCGGGGGGGCCACTTTACAGACCCAGTACTTC. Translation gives CASSLVGGATLQTQYF.

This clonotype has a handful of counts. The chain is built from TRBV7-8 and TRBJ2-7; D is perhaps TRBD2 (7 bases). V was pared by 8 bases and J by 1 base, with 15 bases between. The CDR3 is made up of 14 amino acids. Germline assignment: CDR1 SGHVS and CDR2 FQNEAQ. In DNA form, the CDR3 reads TGTGCCAGCGGGAGGGGGGCGCGGTCCTACGAGCAGTACTTC. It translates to CASGRGARSYEQYF.

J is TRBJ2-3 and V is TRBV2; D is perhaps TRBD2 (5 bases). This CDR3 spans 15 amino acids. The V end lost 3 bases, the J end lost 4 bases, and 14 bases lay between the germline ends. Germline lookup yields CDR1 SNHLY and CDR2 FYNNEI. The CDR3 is CASSEMRLHPDTQYF. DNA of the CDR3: TGTGCCAGCAGTGAGATGAGACTACATCCAGATACGCAGTATTTT. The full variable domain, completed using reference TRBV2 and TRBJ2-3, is EPEVTQTPSHQVTQMGQEVILRCVPISNHLYFYWYRQILGQKVEFLVSFYNNEISEKSEIFDDQFSVERPDGSNFTLKIRSTKLEDSAMYFCASSEMRLHPDTQYFGPGTRLTVL.

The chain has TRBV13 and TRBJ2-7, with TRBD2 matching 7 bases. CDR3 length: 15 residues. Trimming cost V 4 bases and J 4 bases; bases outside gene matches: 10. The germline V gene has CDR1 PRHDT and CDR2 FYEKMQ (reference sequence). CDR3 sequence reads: CASSSTWGGGYEQYF. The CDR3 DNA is TGTGCCAGCAGCTCCACGTGGGGGGGGGGATACGAGCAGTACTTC. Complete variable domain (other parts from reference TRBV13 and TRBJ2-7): AAGVIQSPRHLIKEKRETATLKCYPIPRHDTVYWYQQGPGQDPQFLISFYEKMQSDKGSIPDRFSAQQFSDYHSELNMSSLELGDSALYFCASSSTWGGGYEQYFGPGTRLTVT.

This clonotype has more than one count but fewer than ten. The CDR3 nucleotides are TGCGCCAGCAGCCAAATTTTCAGGGGGGGTTACAATGAGCAGTTCTTC. It translates to CASSQIFRGGYNEQFF. The genes are TRBV4-1 and TRBJ2-1, with D perhaps being TRBD1 or TRBD2 (7 bases each). Trimming left V 2 bases short and J 4 bases short, with 15 bases between. This CDR3 contains 16 residues. Germline V gene lookup returns CDR1 MGHRA and CDR2 YSYEKL.